This record concerns one TCR beta chain sequence. The CDR3 extends over 12 amino acids. Looked up from germline, CDR1 is SGHVS and CDR2 is FQNEAQ. V was trimmed by 5 bases and J by 5 bases, leaving 9 bases between them. The sample originates from a study of Ad26.COV2.S vaccination and SARS-CoV-2 variants. Sequencing was performed with immunoSEQ multiplex PCR; in TCRdb, only in-frame clones are kept and a portion is missing. This sample carries about 87,000 clones, more than 70% of them seen once, and the ten largest clones take approximately 16%. The receptor's source is a human donor who had recovered from COVID-19. V is TRBV7-8 and J is TRBJ2-5; D is undetermined. The source material was peripheral blood, sampled after recovery from COVID-19. CDR3: CASSRVLETQYF. CDR3 sequence (DNA): TGTGCCAGCAGCCGGGTGTTGGAGACCCAGTACTTC.